These T cell receptor beta chains were read from a single sample in a study of blood T cell repertoires in COVID-19. Sequencing was performed with immunoSEQ multiplex PCR; in TCRdb, only in-frame clones are kept and a portion is missing. This table has 300,000 or so clones, about 90% appearing once. Material for sequencing was peripheral blood. The receptors shown here come from a woman aged 25 to 45 with COVID-19, enrolled during active disease. Both conserved end residues are part of each CDR3. D genes are given only for firm matches. Some rows have no size entry. The others give once, few or many, or a class for an expanded clone.

j_call d_call v_call clone_size cdr3_nt cdr3_aa
TRBJ2-3 - TRBV10-3 - TGTGCCATCCACACGGAGAGCACAGATACGCAGTATTTT CAIHTESTDTQYF
TRBJ1-5 TRBD1 TRBV5-1 - TGCGCCAGCAGCCCCGGGACAGGGGAGAATCAGCCCCAGCATTTT CASSPGTGENQPQHF
TRBJ1-1 TRBD1 TRBV30 - TGTGCCTGGAGTGTACAGGCAGGGGGCCTTGAAGCTTTCTTT CAWSVQAGGLEAFF
TRBJ1-2 TRBD1 TRBV7-2 - TGTGCCAGCAGCTTCACACTTATTCAGGGGGCGCTGGACTATGGCTACACCTTC CASSFTLIQGALDYGYTF
TRBJ1-5 TRBD1 TRBV10-3 - TGTGCCATCAGCTCGACAGGGGAGGGCAATCAGCCCCAGCATTTT CAISSTGEGNQPQHF
TRBJ2-2 TRBD2 TRBV9 once TGTGCCAGCAGCGTTACCCCCCGGACTAGCGGGACACACAAAACCGGGGAGCTGTTTTTT CASSVTPRTSGTHKTGELFF
TRBJ2-5 - TRBV11-2 - TGTGCCAGCAGCTTAGTCCGAGCGGAGACCCAGTACTTC CASSLVRAETQYF
TRBJ2-1 - TRBV5-1 once TGCGCCAGCAGCTTGGCTCTACTAAACAATGAGCAGTTCTTC CASSLALLNNEQFF
TRBJ2-7 - TRBV21-1 - TGTGCCAGCAAGACGGACTACGAACACTCCTACGAGCAGTACTTC CASKTDYEHSYEQYF
TRBJ2-1 TRBD2 TRBV6-5 - TGTGCCAGCTCCCGCCGGACTAGCGGGAGTAATGAGCAGTTCTTC CASSRRTSGSNEQFF
TRBJ2-1 TRBD2 TRBV6-5 - TGTGCCAGCAGTCCCCCGGGACTAGCGGATATTGAGCAGTTCTTC CASSPPGLADIEQFF
TRBJ2-3 TRBD1 TRBV30 - TGTGCCTGGAGTGCTGATGGACAGGGCAAGCAGTATTTT CAWSADGQGKQYF
TRBJ2-5 TRBD1 TRBV7-8 once TGTGCCAGCAGCTCCCCCCTCCGAGACAGGGCCCACCAAGAGACCCAGTACTTC CASSSPLRDRAHQETQYF
TRBJ2-2 - TRBV12-2 - TGTGCAAGTCGCTTGCCTAGCCCGCGGACTAGCGGGAGTGCCGGGGAGCTGTTTTTT CASRLPSPRTSGSAGELFF
TRBJ2-7 - TRBV10-1 - TGCGCCAGCAGCGACCTAGCGCCACCGAGCTACGAGCAGTACTTC CASSDLAPPSYEQYF
TRBJ2-7 TRBD1 TRBV30 - TGTGCCTGGAGTCGGGACAGGGCCGAGCAGTACTTC CAWSRDRAEQYF
TRBJ1-2 - TRBV28 - TGTGCCAGCAACAGGGCGGGCTATGGCTACACCTTC CASNRAGYGYTF
TRBJ1-2 TRBD1 TRBV27 - TGTGCCAGCAGCGTAGGGGGCGTGGGCTATGGCTACACCTTC CASSVGGVGYGYTF
TRBJ2-1 - TRBV5-4 once TGTGCCAGCAGCATACAGGGGGACTATTACAATGAGCAGTTCTTC CASSIQGDYYNEQFF
TRBJ1-1 - TRBV2 - TGTGCCAGCACTGACATAAGCCCGAACACTGAAGCTTTCTTT CASTDISPNTEAFF
TRBJ1-1 TRBD1 TRBV25-1 once TGTGCCAGCAGTGAAGGTCTGACAGGGCTAGCCACTGAAGCTTTCTTT CASSEGLTGLATEAFF
TRBJ2-1 TRBD2 TRBV2 - TGTGCCAGCATTACGCGTCTAGCGGGAGTGAATGAGCAGTTCTTC CASITRLAGVNEQFF
TRBJ2-7 TRBD1 TRBV14 - TGTGCCAGCAGCCAAGGCAGGGGGTTCCACGAGCAGTACTTC CASSQGRGFHEQYF
TRBJ1-1 TRBD1 TRBV11-2 - TGTGCCAGCAGCGCCGACAGGGATGTTCCTGAAGCTTTCTTT CASSADRDVPEAFF
TRBJ2-1 - TRBV12-3/TRBV12-4 - TGTGCCAGCAGTTTAGAGGAGGATCCCGACCAGTTCTTC CASSLEEDPDQFF
TRBJ1-2 TRBD1 TRBV27 - TGTGCCAGCAGTTTCCGCTCGGGACAGAACTATGGCTACACCTTC CASSFRSGQNYGYTF
TRBJ1-5 - TRBV2 - TGTGCCAGCAGCGGGGGCGGGGGGGCGACTCAGCCCCAGCATTTT CASSGGGGATQPQHF
TRBJ2-4 TRBD2 TRBV14 - TGTGCCAGCAGCCCCTCGGGAGGGAGTGCAGCCAAAAACATTCAGTACTTC CASSPSGGSAAKNIQYF
TRBJ2-7 - TRBV6-2/TRBV6-3 - TGTGCCAGCACCCCGGGGCCTAGGGGGTCCTACGAGCAGTACTTC CASTPGPRGSYEQYF